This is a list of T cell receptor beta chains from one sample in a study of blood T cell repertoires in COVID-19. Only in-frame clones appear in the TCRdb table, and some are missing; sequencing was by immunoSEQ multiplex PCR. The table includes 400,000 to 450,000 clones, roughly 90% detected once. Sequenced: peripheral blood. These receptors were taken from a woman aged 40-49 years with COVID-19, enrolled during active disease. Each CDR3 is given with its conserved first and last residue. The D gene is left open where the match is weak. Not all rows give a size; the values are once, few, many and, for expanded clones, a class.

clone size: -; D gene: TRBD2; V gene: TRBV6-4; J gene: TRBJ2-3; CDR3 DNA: TGTGCCAGCCGGCCACTAGCGGGGGGGGGTACAGATACGCAGTATTTT; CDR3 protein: CASRPLAGGGTDTQYF
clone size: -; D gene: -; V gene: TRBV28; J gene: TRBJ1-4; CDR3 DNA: TGTGCCAGCAGTTCTTTTAATGAAAAACTGTTTTTT; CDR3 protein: CASSSFNEKLFF
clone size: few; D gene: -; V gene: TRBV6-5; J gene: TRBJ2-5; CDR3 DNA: TGTGCCAGCAGTTACTCGAATACAGGGAAAGAGACCCAGTACTTC; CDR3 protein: CASSYSNTGKETQYF
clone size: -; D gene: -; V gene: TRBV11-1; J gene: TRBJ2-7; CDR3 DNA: TGTGCCAGCAGCCCCGACTCCTCCTACGAGCAGTACTTC; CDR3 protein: CASSPDSSYEQYF
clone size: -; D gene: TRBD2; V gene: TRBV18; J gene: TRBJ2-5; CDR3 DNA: TGTGCCAGCTCGCCACGGACTAGCGGGGGGAATTACCAAGAGACCCAGTACTTC; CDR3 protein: CASSPRTSGGNYQETQYF
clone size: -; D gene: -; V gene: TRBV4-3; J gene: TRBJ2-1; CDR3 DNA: TGCGCCAGCAGTCGGAGTGAGCAGTTCTTC; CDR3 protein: CASSRSEQFF
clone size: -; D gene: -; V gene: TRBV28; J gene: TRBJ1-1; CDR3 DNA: TGTGCCAGCAGGAGGAGTTCCACCACCGGGGATGAAGCTTTCTTT; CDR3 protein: CASRRSSTTGDEAFF
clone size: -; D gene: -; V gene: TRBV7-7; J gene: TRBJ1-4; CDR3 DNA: TGTGCTAGCAGCACCAACCTAGCTAGTGAAAAACTGTTTTTT; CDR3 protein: CASSTNLASEKLFF
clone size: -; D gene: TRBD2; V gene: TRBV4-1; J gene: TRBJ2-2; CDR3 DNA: TGCGCCAGCAGCCAAGCGGAGTTTAGCGGGGGTCGAGCCGGGGAGCTGTTTTTT; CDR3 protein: CASSQAEFSGGRAGELFF
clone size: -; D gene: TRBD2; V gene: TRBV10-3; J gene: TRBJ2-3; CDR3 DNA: TGTGCCATCAGTGAGTCCGGGACTAGCGGGAGCAACACAGATACGCAGTATTTT; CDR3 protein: CAISESGTSGSNTDTQYF
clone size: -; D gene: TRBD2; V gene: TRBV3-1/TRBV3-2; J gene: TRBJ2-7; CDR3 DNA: TGTGCCAGCAGCCAAGATGGGGCTAGCGGCCCCTACGAGCAGTACTTC; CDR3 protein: CASSQDGASGPYEQYF
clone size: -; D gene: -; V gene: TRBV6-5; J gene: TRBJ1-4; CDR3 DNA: TGTGCCAGCAGTTACTTGGGAGCAACTAATGAAAAACTGTTTTTT; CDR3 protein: CASSYLGATNEKLFF
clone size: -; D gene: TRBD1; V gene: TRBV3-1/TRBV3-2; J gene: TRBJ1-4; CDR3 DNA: TGTGCCAGCAGCTCGCCCGGACAGGGGGTGCAGAAACTGTTTTTT; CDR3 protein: CASSSPGQGVQKLFF
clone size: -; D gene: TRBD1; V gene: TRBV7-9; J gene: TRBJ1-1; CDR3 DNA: TGTGCCAGCAGCTCCATAGGACAGGATGAAGCTTTCTTT; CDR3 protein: CASSSIGQDEAFF
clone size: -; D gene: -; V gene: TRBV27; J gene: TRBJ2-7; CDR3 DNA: TGTGCCAGCAGTTTATCGATCGAGGGTCTGGGAGAGCAGTACTTC; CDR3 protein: CASSLSIEGLGEQYF
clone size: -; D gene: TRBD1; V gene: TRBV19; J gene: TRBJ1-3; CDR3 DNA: TGTGCCACATCCAAATTACAGGGGAGAGGGTCTGGAAACACCATATATTTT; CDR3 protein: CATSKLQGRGSGNTIYF
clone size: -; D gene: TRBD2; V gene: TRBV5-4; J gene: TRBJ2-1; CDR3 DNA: TGTGCCAGCAGCCGGAGGGCTAGCGGGAGGGCCGCTTACAATGAGCAGTTCTTC; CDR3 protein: CASSRRASGRAAYNEQFF
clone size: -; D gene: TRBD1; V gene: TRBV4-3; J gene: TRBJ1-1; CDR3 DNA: TGCGCCAGCAGCCAGGCTGTAGACAGGGGAGCTTTCTTT; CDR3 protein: CASSQAVDRGAFF
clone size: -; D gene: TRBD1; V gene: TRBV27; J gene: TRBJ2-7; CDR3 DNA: TGTGCCAGCAGTTTCTTCGACAGGGAGCGCGACGAGCAGTACTTC; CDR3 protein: CASSFFDRERDEQYF
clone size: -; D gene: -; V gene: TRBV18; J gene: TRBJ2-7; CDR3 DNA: TGTGCCAGCTCACCCGACAGGCCGTCCTACGAGCAGTACTTC; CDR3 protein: CASSPDRPSYEQYF
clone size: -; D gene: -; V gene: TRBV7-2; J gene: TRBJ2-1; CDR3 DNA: TGTGCCAGCAGCTTATTCCAGGGGCTGGGAAATGAGCAGTTCTTC; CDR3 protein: CASSLFQGLGNEQFF
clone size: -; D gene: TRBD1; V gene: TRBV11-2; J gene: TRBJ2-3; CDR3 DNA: TGTGCCAGCAGCCCCCGGACAGGAGTGGATACGCAGTATTTT; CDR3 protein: CASSPRTGVDTQYF
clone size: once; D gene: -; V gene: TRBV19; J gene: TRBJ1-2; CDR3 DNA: TGTGCCAGTAGTATAAGGTGGCGGGCAGACTATGGCTACACCTTC; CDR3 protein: CASSIRWRADYGYTF
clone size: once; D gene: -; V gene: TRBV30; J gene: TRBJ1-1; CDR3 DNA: TGTGCCTGGAGTGTAGCAGGGTGGACTGAAGCTTTCTTT; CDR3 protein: CAWSVAGWTEAFF